One and the same sample provided the 22 T cell receptor beta chains below, sequenced in a study of blood T cell repertoires in COVID-19. Sequenced by immunoSEQ multiplex PCR; TCRdb stores in-frame clones only, minus some. The sample lists around 94,000 clones; under 90% were seen once. Input material: peripheral blood. These receptor sequences come from a human donor in a cohort sampled during active COVID-19.

The chain has TRBV7-9 and TRBJ1-2, with D perhaps matching TRBD1 (5 bases). CDR3 length equals 14 residues. The ends were cut back, 2 bases at V and 4 bases at J, with 11 bases in the middle. Germline values: CDR1 SEHNR, CDR2 FQNEAQ (reference sequence). For the CDR3, the DNA is TGTGCCAGCAGCTTAAGCGACAGCCCCTATGGCTACACCTTC. Protein product: CASSLSDSPYGYTF.

V usage is TRBV5-1 and J usage is TRBJ1-1, with D perhaps matching TRBD1 (5 bases). The germline gives CDR1 SGHRS, CDR2 YFSETQ. This CDR3 comprises 16 residues. V was shortened by 0 bases and J by 0 bases, with 12 bases between the two germline ends. The CDR3 DNA reads as TGCGCCAGCAGCTTGGTCCCAGGGTCCATGAACACTGAAGCTTTCTTT. This gives the protein CASSLVPGSMNTEAFF.

There are a few counts of this clone. The V and J genes are TRBV4-1 and TRBJ1-4; D gene ambiguous. The CDR3 is 15 amino acids. Germline V lookup: CDR1 MGHRA, CDR2 YSYEKL. V was pared by 1 base and J by 5 bases, with 11 bases between. The CDR3 sequence: CASSQGREENEKLFF. In nucleotides, the CDR3 is TGCGCCAGCAGCCAAGGACGGGAGGAAAATGAAAAACTGTTTTTT.

The genes are TRBV28 and TRBJ2-3; tentative D call: TRBD2 (7 bases). Germline lookup yields CDR1 MDHEN and CDR2 SYDVKM. This CDR3 spans 15 amino acids. Trimming left V 1 base short and J 6 bases short, with 14 bases between. Here the CDR3 reads CASSLFAPGGDTQYF. In DNA form, the CDR3 reads TGTGCCAGCAGTTTATTCGCCCCGGGGGGCGATACGCAGTATTTT.

The chain uses TRBV18 and TRBJ1-5; TRBD1 is a possible D gene (5 bases). Trimming stripped 3 bases from V and 7 bases from J, with 13 bases between. CDR1 and CDR2 from the germline V gene are KGHSH and LQKENI. This CDR3 contains 14 residues. In DNA, the CDR3 is TGTGCCAGCTCACCTGTGGCAGGGCTGCAGCCCCAGCATTTT. This codes for CASSPVAGLQPQHF.

J is TRBJ1-2 and V is TRBV28; D not certain. This CDR3 has 13 amino acids. CDR1 MDHEN and CDR2 SYDVKM come from the germline V gene. Trimming cost V 3 bases and J 4 bases, with 9 bases left between them. The CDR3 region is CASSLIGSYGYTF. Here the CDR3 DNA reads TGTGCCAGCAGTTTGATCGGGAGCTATGGCTACACCTTC.

This rearrangement joins TRBV4-1 to TRBJ2-5; a possible D gene is TRBD1 (6 bases). Trimming stripped 6 bases from V and 3 bases from J, with 11 bases between. Germline V lookup: CDR1 MGHRA, CDR2 YSYEKL. This CDR3 has 13 amino acids. The CDR3 protein is CASSLGGEETQYF. CDR3 sequence (DNA): TGCGCCAGCAGTCTAGGGGGAGAAGAGACCCAGTACTTC.

This chain uses TRBV7-9 with TRBJ2-4; 7 nucleotides align to TRBD1. The CDR3 loop spans 19 amino acids. Germline CDR1 SEHNR, CDR2 FQNEAQ (reference sequence). The J segment lost 0 bases and the V segment lost 4 bases, leaving 15 bases of the junction unmatched. The CDR3 here is CASSSSPGTETLAKNIQYF. The DNA of the CDR3 is TGTGCCAGCAGCTCCTCCCCCGGGACAGAAACACTAGCCAAAAACATTCAGTACTTC.

The chain uses TRBV2 and TRBJ2-3; no definite D call. Trimming took off 11 bases at V and 11 bases at J, with 17 bases between the two ends. The length of the CDR3 is 11 residues. Germline-derived CDR1 and CDR2 are SNHLY and FYNNEI. The CDR3 DNA sequence: TGTGCCTCTCAGTCCGTGCGAGGGCAGTATTTT. Protein sequence: CASQSVRGQYF. The whole variable domain, remainder taken from reference TRBV2 and TRBJ2-3, is EPEVTQTPSHQVTQMGQEVILRCVPISNHLYFYWYRQILGQKVEFLVSFYNNEISEKSEIFDDQFSVERPDGSNFTLKIRSTKLEDSAMYFCASQSVRGQYFGPGTRLTVL.

The V call is TRBV24-1, the J call TRBJ1-2; D is unclear. V was trimmed by 9 bases and J by 8 bases, leaving 18 bases between them. CDR1 KGHDR and CDR2 SFDVKD come from the germline V gene. This CDR3 is 13 amino acids long. The CDR3 bases are TGTGCCACCGGCGGGCCAAATGAAGGGGGCTACACCTTC. It translates to CATGGPNEGGYTF.

Of note for this clone: The junction departs from the called germline gene at one end, perhaps through a read error. This chain joins TRBV7-2 and TRBJ1-1, with 7 bases identical to TRBD1. CDR1 and CDR2 (germline): SGHTA, FQGNSA. The CDR3 is made up of 13 amino acids. CDR3 DNA: TGTGCCAGCACCTTACAGGGGAGCACTGAAGCTTTCTTT. It is translated as CASTLQGSTEAFF.

The V call is TRBV5-4, the J call TRBJ2-6; 7 nucleotides align to TRBD1. J was trimmed by 4 bases and V by 6 bases; bases with no gene match: 16. The germline CDR1 and CDR2 sequences are SGHNT and YYREEE (reference sequence). The CDR3 length is 18 residues. In DNA form, the CDR3 reads TGTGCCAGCATCACTTGGGACAGCGCCGTCTCCGGGGCCAACGTCCTGACTTTC. This codes for CASITWDSAVSGANVLTF.

This clone has a handful of counts. The rearrangement uses TRBV18 and TRBJ2-7; 11 bases match TRBD2. CDR1 KGHSH and CDR2 LQKENI come from the germline V gene. The V segment lost 6 bases and the J segment 5 bases; nucleotides outside the gene matches: 9. The CDR3 is 15 amino acids. The CDR3 loop is CASSRIEGLADEQYF. CDR3 DNA sequence: TGTGCCAGCTCCCGAATCGAGGGACTAGCGGACGAGCAGTACTTC.

The chain combines TRBV2 with TRBJ1-4; maybe TRBD1 (5 bases). The ends were cut back, 5 bases at V and 0 bases at J, with 10 bases in the middle. The CDR3 is made up of 15 amino acids. From germline, CDR1 is SNHLY and CDR2 FYNNEI. The CDR3 protein is CASSRDSATNEKLFF. The CDR3 DNA reads TGTGCCAGCAGTAGAGACAGTGCAACTAATGAAAAACTGTTTTTT.

The chain joins TRBV12-3 or TRBV12-4 to TRBJ2-1, with D maybe TRBD1 (6 bases). CDR3 length: 11 amino acids. Between the trimmed V and J ends, which lost 10 bases and 8 bases, there was a span of 12 bases. CDR3 residues: CATRGSHEQFF. In DNA, the CDR3 is TGTGCCACTAGGGGGTCACATGAGCAGTTCTTC.

The V and J genes are TRBV5-1 and TRBJ2-5; 9 nucleotides align to TRBD1. The germline gives CDR1 SGHRS, CDR2 YFSETQ. This CDR3 spans 14 amino acids. J lost 2 bases, V lost 5 bases, and 4 bases had no gene match. The CDR3 sequence: CASRHDRGQETQYF. CDR3 in DNA: TGCGCCAGCAGGCACGACAGGGGGCAAGAGACCCAGTACTTC. The full variable domain, rest sourced from reference TRBV5-1 and TRBJ2-5, is KAGVTQTPRYLIKTRGQQVTLSCSPISGHRSVSWYQQTPGQGLQFLFEYFSETQRNKGNFPGRFSGRQFSNSRSEMNVSTLELGDSALYLCASRHDRGQETQYFGPGTRLLVL.

The rearrangement joins TRBV21-1 to TRBJ2-7; no check of the table's D call, TRBD2, against the DNA was made. TRBV21-1 is tagged as a pseudogene. The CDR3 extends over 15 amino acids. This CDR3 reads CASTAGTSGSFEQYF. DNA of the CDR3: TGTGCCAGCACCGCAGGGACTAGCGGGAGTTTCGAGCAGTACTTC.

This chain uses TRBV28 with TRBJ1-2, with TRBD1 as a possible D gene (5 bases). This CDR3 spans 16 amino acids. CDR1 and CDR2 from the germline V gene are MDHEN and SYDVKM. Between the trimmed V and J ends, which lost 6 bases and 5 bases, there was a span of 22 bases. The CDR3 sequence is CASSPPEEGLRYGYTF. DNA of the CDR3: TGTGCCAGCAGCCCCCCCGAGGAGGGACTACGTTATGGCTACACCTTC.

The chain recombines TRBV11-2 with TRBJ1-1, with TRBD1 matching over 8 bases. The CDR3 is made up of 13 amino acids. The V segment lost 5 bases and the J segment 3 bases; nucleotides outside the gene matches: 2. In germline, CDR1 is SGHAT, CDR2 FQNNGV. The CDR3: CASSLQGDTEAFF. CDR3 sequence (DNA): TGTGCCAGCAGCCTACAGGGGGACACTGAAGCTTTCTTT.

The V gene is TRBV25-1, the J gene TRBJ2-1, with TRBD2 matching 8 bases. Unmatched junction bases numbered 9, after V lost 8 bases and J lost 6 bases. The CDR3 loop spans 14 amino acids. In germline, CDR1 is MGHDK, CDR2 SYGVNS. CDR3 coding DNA: TGTGCCAGCCGGATCAGTAGCGGGACCAATGAGCAGTTCTTC. Its protein product is CASRISSGTNEQFF.

This clone was seen more than once but under ten times. The V call is TRBV5-1, the J call TRBJ2-1; 14 bases line up with TRBD2. Per germline, CDR1 SGHRS and CDR2 YFSETQ. The ends lost 4 bases at V and 8 bases at J; junction bases unmatched: 5. This CDR3 has 15 residues. The DNA for the CDR3 is TGCGCCAGCAGCCCCGGGACTAGCGGGAGCCATGAGCAGTTCTTC. This sequence encodes CASSPGTSGSHEQFF. The full variable domain, completed using reference TRBV5-1 and TRBJ2-1, is KAGVTQTPRYLIKTRGQQVTLSCSPISGHRSVSWYQQTPGQGLQFLFEYFSETQRNKGNFPGRFSGRQFSNSRSEMNVSTLELGDSALYLCASSPGTSGSHEQFFGPGTRLTVL.

The chain links TRBV15 to TRBJ2-1; TRBD1 matches at 10 bases. Germline V CDR1 and CDR2: LNHNV, YYDKDF (reference sequence). With 6 bases clipped from V and 2 bases from J, the junction kept 7 bases outside the gene matches. This CDR3 has 16 residues. CDR3 nucleotide sequence: TGTGCCACCAGTAGGACCGGGACAGGGGCCTACAATGAGCAGTTCTTC. This gives the protein CATSRTGTGAYNEQFF.